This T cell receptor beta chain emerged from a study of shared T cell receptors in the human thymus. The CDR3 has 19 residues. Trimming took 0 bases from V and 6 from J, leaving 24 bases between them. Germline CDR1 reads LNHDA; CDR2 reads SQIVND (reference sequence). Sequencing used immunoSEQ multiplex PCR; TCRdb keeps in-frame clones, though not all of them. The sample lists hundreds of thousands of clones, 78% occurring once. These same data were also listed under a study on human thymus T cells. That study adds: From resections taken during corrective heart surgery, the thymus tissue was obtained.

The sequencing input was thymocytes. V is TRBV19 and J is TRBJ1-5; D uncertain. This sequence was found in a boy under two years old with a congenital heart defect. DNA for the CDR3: TGTGCCAGTAGTATAGATCCCACCCCAGACGGCCCGGGGAGTCAGCCCCAGCATTTT. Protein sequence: CASSIDPTPDGPGSQPQHF.